These 17 T cell receptor beta chains originate from one sample sequenced in a study of Ad26.COV2.S vaccination and SARS-CoV-2 variants. The treatment is: some 20 received Ad26.COV2.S at low or high dose, single or two shots; 5 received placebo; per-sample allocation not given. After the first vaccine or placebo injection, samples were drawn on day 63. Clones were sequenced by immunoSEQ multiplex PCR, and TCRdb holds only the in-frame ones, with some missing. Among around 450,000 clones listed, around 87% were seen once. The source material was peripheral blood, sampled in a trial of Ad26.COV2.S vaccine versus placebo. These receptors were taken from a person between 18 and 65 years old who received the Ad26.COV2.S COVID-19 vaccine or a placebo.

The chain is built from TRBV5-3 and TRBJ1-6, with 7 bases fitting TRBD1. TRBV5-3 falls under the ORF class, with uncertain function. Trimming took 4 bases from V and 4 from J; bases not matched to a gene: 8. The CDR3 contains 16 residues. CDR3: CARSEFGTEYNSPLHF. CDR3 bases: TGTGCCAGAAGCGAGTTCGGGACAGAGTATAATTCACCCCTCCACTTT.

The V gene is TRBV12-3 or TRBV12-4, the J gene TRBJ1-2; the match to TRBD1 covers 9 bases. V trimming: 5 bases; J trimming: 10 bases; junction bases outside the gene matches: 8. The CDR3 extends over 13 amino acids. CDR3 in amino acids: CASSPGTGFFYTF. The DNA for the CDR3 is TGTGCCAGCAGTCCCGGGACAGGGTTTTTCTACACCTTC.

On this clone: This CDR3 is also generated by other DNA sequences in the sample. The chain recombines TRBV5-6 with TRBJ2-2, with a possible D match to TRBD1 (5 bases). Trimming shortened V by 3 bases and J by 5 bases, and 8 bases separated the two germline ends. The CDR3 is made up of 13 amino acids. The germline V gene encodes CDR1 SGHDT and CDR2 YYEEEE. The CDR3 coding sequence is TGTGCCAGCAGCTCCCAGGGTACCGGGGAGCTGTTTTTT. Amino acid sequence: CASSSQGTGELFF.

The CDR3 protein is CASSSWTEQTGDTQYF. The CDR3 DNA is TGCGCCAGCAGCTCGTGGACGGAACAAACGGGAGATACGCAGTATTTT. This rearrangement joins TRBV5-1 to TRBJ2-3; D is undetermined. The CDR3 covers 16 residues. Germline CDR1 is SGHRS and CDR2 is YFSETQ. The V end lost 3 bases, the J end lost 5 bases, and 19 bases lay between the germline ends.

The chain links TRBV23-1 to TRBJ1-2, with D unresolved. TRBV23-1 is recorded as an ORF, its role being uncertain. The CDR3 extends over 9 amino acids. V dropped 10 bases and J dropped 2 bases, with 2 bases sitting between them. CDR3 sequence (DNA): TGCGCCACGAACTATGGCTACACCTTC. Encoded protein: CATNYGYTF.

V is TRBV27 and J is TRBJ1-5; TRBD1 agrees at 7 bases. V shed 6 bases and J 6 bases; nucleotides not matched to a gene: 11. This CDR3 is built from 15 residues. Germline CDR1 and CDR2: MNHEY and SMNVEV (reference sequence). The CDR3, as DNA: TGTGCCAGCAGGCCCCACAGGGGTTTGAGTCAGCCCCAGCATTTT. Protein product: CASRPHRGLSQPQHF.

The J gene is TRBJ2-1, the V gene TRBV7-9; TRBD2 matches 7 bases. The junction had 2 bases not matched to a gene; V was cut back by 1 base and J by 5 bases. Germline lookup yields CDR1 SEHNR and CDR2 FQNEAQ (reference sequence). The CDR3 runs to 14 residues. The CDR3 nucleotides read TGTGCCAGCAGCTTAGGGCGGGGGAACAATGAGCAGTTCTTC. Protein: CASSLGRGNNEQFF.

This rearrangement joins TRBV5-4 to TRBJ1-1; D is unclear. The CDR3 covers 15 residues. The V end was cut by 2 bases, the J end by 0 bases, with 11 bases between. Germline assignment: CDR1 SGHNT and CDR2 YYREEE (reference sequence). The CDR3 DNA reads as TGTGCCAGCAGCTTTAAGTACAACATGAACACTGAAGCTTTCTTT. It translates to CASSFKYNMNTEAFF.

The V and J genes are TRBV7-7 and TRBJ2-7; 8 positions agree with TRBD2. The CDR3 runs to 13 residues. Germline lookup yields CDR1 SSHAT and CDR2 FNYEAQ (reference sequence). V gave up 5 bases and J gave up 6 bases; unmatched junction bases: 6. This CDR3 reads CASSPGGAGEQYF. Written as DNA, the CDR3 is TGTGCCAGCAGCCCCGGGGGGGCGGGCGAGCAGTACTTC.

The V gene is TRBV27, the J gene TRBJ1-6; D is ambiguous. Germline CDR1 is MNHEY and CDR2 is SMNVEV (reference sequence). Trimming took off 5 bases at V and 12 bases at J, with 23 bases between the two ends. The CDR3 length is 16 residues. CDR3 DNA: TGTGCCAGCAGTCCAAGCTCGAGGCCTTTTATTGAACCCCTCCACTTT. Amino acids: CASSPSSRPFIEPLHF.

This chain connects TRBV7-3 to TRBJ2-1; weak D call: TRBD2 (6 bases). CDR1 is SGHTA, CDR2 FQGTGA, per germline. Trimming left V 5 bases short and J 5 bases short, with 13 bases between. The CDR3 is 14 amino acids. The CDR3 sequence is CASSPRDFHNEQFF. The CDR3 DNA is TGTGCCAGCAGCCCTCGGGACTTTCACAATGAGCAGTTCTTC.

The J gene is TRBJ2-5, the V gene TRBV28, with 10 nucleotides matching TRBD2. CDR3 length: 14 residues. V shed 7 bases and J 9 bases; nucleotides not matched to a gene: 11. CDR1 is MDHEN, CDR2 SYDVKM, per germline. CDR3 nucleotide sequence: TGTGCCAGCAATGCTGCTAGCGGGGGTCGGGCCCAGTACTTC. This gives the protein CASNAASGGRAQYF.

J is TRBJ1-1 and V is TRBV5-6; D is possibly TRBD1 (5 bases). Germline V gene lookup returns CDR1 SGHDT and CDR2 YYEEEE. This CDR3 has 15 residues. The V end lost 2 bases, the J end lost 1 base, and 12 bases lay between the germline ends. The CDR3 loop reads CASSFGFGQNTEAFF. Written as DNA, the CDR3 is TGTGCCAGCAGCTTTGGGTTCGGACAGAACACTGAAGCTTTCTTT.

V and J are TRBV19 and TRBJ1-5; TRBD1 aligns across 7 bases. From germline, CDR1 is LNHDA and CDR2 SQIVND (reference sequence). The CDR3 totals 16 residues. V lost 7 bases and J lost 1; bases outside the gene matches: 10. Here the CDR3 reads CASISPTGASNQPQHF. The CDR3 nucleotides read TGTGCCAGTATTTCCCCCACAGGGGCCAGCAATCAGCCCCAGCATTTT.

The chain employs TRBV27 and TRBJ1-1; TRBD1 aligns across 7 bases. This CDR3 comprises 12 residues. V lost 4 bases to trimming and J lost 8 bases; unmatched junction nucleotides: 4. The V gene's germline CDR1 is MNHEY and CDR2 SMNVEV (reference sequence). This CDR3 reads CASSSRTGEAFF. Here the CDR3 DNA reads TGTGCCAGCAGTTCTCGGACAGGAGAAGCTTTCTTT.

The chain employs TRBV7-2 and TRBJ1-2; no definite D call. V was clipped by 5 bases and J by 4 bases, with 17 bases between them. CDR1 and CDR2 (germline): SGHTA, FQGNSA. The CDR3 sequence is 15 residues long. CDR3 residues: CASSLHTTWGYGYTF. The DNA for the CDR3 is TGTGCCAGCAGCCTCCACACGACATGGGGCTATGGCTACACCTTC.

V gene TRBV19 combines with J gene TRBJ1-5, with 7 bases aligning to TRBD1. Germline V gives CDR1 LNHDA, CDR2 SQIVND (reference sequence). J gave up 3 bases and V 7 bases, and 6 bases lay outside the gene matches. The CDR3 covers 14 residues. The CDR3 bases are TGTGCCAGTAACCCGACAGGGAACAATCAGCCCCAGCATTTT. It encodes CASNPTGNNQPQHF.